Sequencing of this TCR beta chain was carried out in a study of memory CD8 T cells in hepatitis C reinfection. Turning to the study itself: A couple of donors cleared primary HCV but became chronic after reinfection. Pre-reinfection sampling occurred 55 to 20 weeks ahead of detected reinfection. HCV reinfection meant a positive HCV RNA test after two negative tests at least 60 days apart.

Time point meaning: pre-reinfection, 55 to 20 weeks before reinfection detection. TCR sequencing was done directly ex vivo on sorted cells, without expansion in vitro. Total naive CD8 T cells were sorted as viable CD3+ CD8+ CD45RO- cells from a couple of donors. Generated by immunoSEQ multiplex PCR, the TCRdb table keeps only in-frame clones and is missing some. Here the sample spans about 6,600 clones, 85% to 90% being singletons. The CDR3 runs 19 residues. CDR1 and CDR2 from the germline V gene are MNHEY and SMNVEV (reference sequence). After removal of 2 bases from V and 6 bases from J, the junction contained 18 bases not matched to a gene.

The sample was naive CD8+ T cells sorted from blood. The TCR originated in a man aged 45 to 65 with hepatitis C virus infection. The chain employs TRBV27 and TRBJ2-2; 7 bases are a match to TRBD2. The DNA of the CDR3 is TGTGCCAGCAGTTTAATGTGGGACCGAACGACTAGCCGTTCCGGGGAGCTGTTTTTT. As protein: CASSLMWDRTTSRSGELFF.